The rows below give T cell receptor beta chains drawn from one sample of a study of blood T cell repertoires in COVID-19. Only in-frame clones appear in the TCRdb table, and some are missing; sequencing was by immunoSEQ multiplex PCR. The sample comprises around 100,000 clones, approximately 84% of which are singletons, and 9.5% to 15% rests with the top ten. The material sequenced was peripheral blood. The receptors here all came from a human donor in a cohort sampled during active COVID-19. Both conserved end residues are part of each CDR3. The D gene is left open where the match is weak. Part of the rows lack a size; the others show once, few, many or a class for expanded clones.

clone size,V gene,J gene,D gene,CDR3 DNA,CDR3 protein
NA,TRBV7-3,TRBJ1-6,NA,TGTGCCAGCAGCTTAATAGGGCGCGGGGCACCCCTCCACTTT,CASSLIGRGAPLHF
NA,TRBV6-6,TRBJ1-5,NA,TGTGCCAGCAGTTTCCAGGGAACTCAGCCCCAGCATTTT,CASSFQGTQPQHF
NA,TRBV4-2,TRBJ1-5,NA,TGTGCCAGCAGCCAAGCCACAGGGTATAGCAATCAGCCCCAGCATTTT,CASSQATGYSNQPQHF
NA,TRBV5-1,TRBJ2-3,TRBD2,TGCGCCAGCAGCTTGGAAGCGGGGGGGCCATGGGATACGCAGTATTTT,CASSLEAGGPWDTQYF
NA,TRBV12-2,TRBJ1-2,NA,TGTGCAAGTCGCTTCAAAGGAGATCCCTATGGCTACACCTTC,CASRFKGDPYGYTF
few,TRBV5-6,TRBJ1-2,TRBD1,TGTGCCAGCAGCCAGACCGGGACAGGCATACTTTCTAACTATGGCTACACCTTC,CASSQTGTGILSNYGYTF
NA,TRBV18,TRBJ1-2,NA,TGTGCCAGCTCACCACAATCAGGCAAGGATGGCTACACCTTC,CASSPQSGKDGYTF
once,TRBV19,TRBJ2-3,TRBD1,TGTGCCAGTAGCCGTACTCGGGGGACAGGGGGAACAGATACGCAGTATTTT,CASSRTRGTGGTDTQYF
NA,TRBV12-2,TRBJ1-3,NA,TGTGCAAGTCGCCGGACAGGGGGCAGAAACACCATATATTTT,CASRRTGGRNTIYF
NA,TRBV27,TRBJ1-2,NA,TGTGCCAGCAGTCCAAGACATCTTTATGGCTACACCTTC,CASSPRHLYGYTF
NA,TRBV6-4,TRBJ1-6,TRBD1,TGTGCCAGCAGTGACCAGGGACAGGGGAGGACACCCCTCCACTTT,CASSDQGQGRTPLHF
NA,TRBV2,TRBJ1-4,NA,TGTGCCAGTCGTACAACAGGGAGTATTAATGAAAAACTGTTTTTT,CASRTTGSINEKLFF
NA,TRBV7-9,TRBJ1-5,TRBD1,TGTGCCAGCAGCTCGGGACAGATTAGCAATCAGCCCCAGCATTTT,CASSSGQISNQPQHF
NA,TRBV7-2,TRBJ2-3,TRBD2,TGTGCCAGCAGCATTACTAGCGGGAGCACAGATACGCAGTATTTT,CASSITSGSTDTQYF
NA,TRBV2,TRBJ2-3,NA,TGTGCCAGCAGGGAAAGGCTAGCCCTTAGCACAGATACGCAGTATTTT,CASRERLALSTDTQYF
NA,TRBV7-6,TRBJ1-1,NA,TGTGCCAGCAGCATAGGAGTTGCGGACACTGAAGCTTTCTTT,CASSIGVADTEAFF
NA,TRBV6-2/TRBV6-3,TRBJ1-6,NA,TGTGCCAGCAGTTACCCCTACGACCTCAGGGGTTCACCCCTCCACTTT,CASSYPYDLRGSPLHF
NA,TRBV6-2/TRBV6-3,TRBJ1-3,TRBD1,TGTGCCAGCAGTTTTACAGGGGGCTCTGGAAACACCATATATTTT,CASSFTGGSGNTIYF
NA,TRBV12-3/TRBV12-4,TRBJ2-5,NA,TGTGCCAGCAGTTACGGGAACCAAGAGACCCAGTACTTC,CASSYGNQETQYF
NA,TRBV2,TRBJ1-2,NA,TGTGCCAAACAGTTCAAGGGGCTTTCGGACGGCTACACCTTC,CAKQFKGLSDGYTF
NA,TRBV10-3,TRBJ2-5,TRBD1,TGTGCCATCAGTGAGTCGGTGGGACAGACTAAATGGGGCGCCCAGTACTTC,CAISESVGQTKWGAQYF
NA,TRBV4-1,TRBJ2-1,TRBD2,TGCGCCAGCAGCCCGACGGGGGGGCCGGGCAATGAGCAGTTCTTC,CASSPTGGPGNEQFF
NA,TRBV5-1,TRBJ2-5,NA,TGCGCCAGCAGCTTGGCCGGGGAGACCCAGTACTTC,CASSLAGETQYF
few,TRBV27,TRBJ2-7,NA,TGTGCCAGCAGAATTTGGGGCACGGACTCCTACGAGCAGTACTTC,CASRIWGTDSYEQYF
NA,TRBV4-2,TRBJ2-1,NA,TGTGCCAGCAGCCAAGGTTCCCTGGAGGACTACGCTAGGCGATACAATGAGCAGTTCTTC,CASSQGSLEDYARRYNEQFF
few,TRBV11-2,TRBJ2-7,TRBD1,TGTGCCAGCAGCACAGGGGGCTCCGAGCAGTACTTC,CASSTGGSEQYF
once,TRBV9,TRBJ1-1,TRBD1,TGTGCCAGCAGCGTAGCCGGGACAGCGAACACTGAAGCTTTCTTT,CASSVAGTANTEAFF
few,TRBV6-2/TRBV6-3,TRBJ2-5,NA,TGTGCCAGCAGTTACTCAAGGTCCAGGGAGACCCAGTACTTC,CASSYSRSRETQYF